A single sample is the source of the 13 T cell receptor beta chains below, sequenced in a study of T cells in localized non-small cell lung cancer. Using immunoSEQ multiplex PCR, the repertoire was profiled, and TCRdb retains in-frame clones only, with some absent. The profile shows about 31,000 clones, 70% to 90% of them singletons. The sequencing here drew on peripheral blood mononuclear cells, taken before any cancer treatment. Receptor source: a woman aged 35 to 75 with stage III lung adenocarcinoma.

The chain is built from TRBV7-9 and TRBJ2-3, with D possibly being TRBD2 (6 bases). Germline-derived CDR1 and CDR2 are SEHNR and FQNEAQ (reference sequence). The V and J ends lost 1 base and 0 bases respectively, with 8 bases between them. CDR3 length: 15 amino acids. The CDR3 is CASSLDRESTDTQYF. CDR3 DNA sequence: TGTGCCAGCAGCTTAGATCGGGAGAGCACAGATACGCAGTATTTT.

This clone was counted a few times. V gene TRBV6-5 combines with J gene TRBJ2-7, with 8 bases lining up with TRBD1. The CDR3 has 15 residues. Looked up from germline, CDR1 is MNHEY and CDR2 is SVGAGI. V lost 0 bases to trimming and J lost 1 base; unmatched junction nucleotides: 2. DNA for the CDR3: TGTGCCAGCAGTTACTCGGGACAGGCTTCCTACGAGCAGTACTTC. Its translation: CASSYSGQASYEQYF.

DNA for the CDR3: TGTGCCAGCAGCCCTAGCGGGGGGGCCTACGAGCAGTACTTC. It is translated as CASSPSGGAYEQYF. This chain connects TRBV9 to TRBJ2-7; 12 nucleotides match TRBD2. The J segment lost 2 bases and the V segment lost 4 bases, leaving 1 base of the junction unmatched. CDR1 is SGDLS and CDR2 is YYNGEE in the germline V gene. The CDR3 runs to 14 residues.

The CDR3 DNA reads TGTGCCAGTAGTCCCGGGACGGGGTCTAGGGAGCAGTACTTC. This translates into CASSPGTGSREQYF. The chain has TRBV19 and TRBJ2-7; D possibly uses TRBD1 or TRBD2 (5 bases each). The V end was cut by 5 bases, the J end by 7 bases, with 18 bases between. This CDR3 has 14 residues. CDR1 is LNHDA and CDR2 is SQIVND in the germline V gene (reference sequence).

The chain carries TRBV6-5 and TRBJ1-1; D gene ambiguous. Trimming took off 6 bases at V and 4 bases at J, with 12 bases between the two ends. CDR1 MNHEY and CDR2 SVGAGI come from the germline V gene. The CDR3 covers 13 residues. For the CDR3, the DNA is TGTGCCAGCAGCCTCCGGGGAGGCACTGAAGCTTTCTTT. Translation: CASSLRGGTEAFF.

V usage is TRBV18 and J usage is TRBJ1-2; maybe TRBD1 (5 bases). V lost 3 bases to trimming and J lost 4 bases, with 15 bases between them. The germline CDR1 and CDR2 sequences are KGHSH and LQKENI. This CDR3 region has 15 residues. CDR3 sequence: CASSPTIGGIYGYTF. The CDR3 region has the DNA TGTGCCAGCTCACCGACAATCGGGGGTATCTATGGCTACACCTTC.

V usage is TRBV5-4 and J usage is TRBJ2-1; TRBD2 agrees at 13 bases. Per the germline V gene, CDR1 is SGHNT and CDR2 is YYREEE (reference sequence). The CDR3 runs to 17 residues. J lost 7 bases, V lost 2 bases, and 9 bases had no gene match. CDR3 coding DNA: TGTGCCAGCAGCTTCCCCTGGGGGACTAGCGGGACGAATGAGCAGTTCTTC. The encoded protein is CASSFPWGTSGTNEQFF.

The V and J genes are TRBV28 and TRBJ2-2; D may be TRBD1 (6 bases). CDR1 and CDR2 (germline): MDHEN, SYDVKM. The CDR3 is 15 residues long. Trimming stripped 5 bases from V and 1 base from J, with 11 bases between. The CDR3 reads CASSPTTGNTGELFF. CDR3 nucleotide sequence: TGTGCCAGCAGTCCCACGACAGGGAACACCGGGGAGCTGTTTTTT. The full variable domain, rest sourced from reference TRBV28 and TRBJ2-2, is DVKVTQSSRYLVKRTGEKVFLECVQDMDHENMFWYRQDPGLGLRLIYFSYDVKMKEKGDIPEGYSVSREKKERFSLILESASTNQTSMYLCASSPTTGNTGELFFGEGSRLTVL.

The chain combines TRBV9 with TRBJ2-1, with TRBD2 identical over 9 bases. The length of the CDR3 is 15 residues. The germline CDR1 and CDR2 sequences are SGDLS and YYNGEE. V lost 3 bases to trimming and J lost 4 bases; unmatched junction nucleotides: 5. This chain's CDR3 is CASSAGTSRYNEQFF. In DNA, the CDR3 is TGTGCCAGCAGCGCCGGGACTAGCAGATACAATGAGCAGTTCTTC.

The chain joins TRBV7-2 to TRBJ2-1; no definite D call. This CDR3 is 11 amino acids long. Germline CDR1 reads SGHTA; CDR2 reads FQGNSA. The V and J ends lost 7 bases and 4 bases respectively, with 5 bases between them. The CDR3 DNA reads as TGTGCCAGCACTCCGTACAATGAGCAGTTCTTC. Its translation is CASTPYNEQFF.

The chain carries TRBV4-2 and TRBJ2-2, with D possibly matching TRBD1 (7 bases). This CDR3 contains 17 residues. Germline V gene lookup returns CDR1 LGHNA and CDR2 YNFKEQ. V lost 1 base and J 4 bases, leaving 16 bases between the germline ends. CDR3 nucleotide sequence: TGTGCCAGCAGCCAAGGAGTCCCAGGGGGGTTCACCGGGGAGCTGTTTTTT. As protein: CASSQGVPGGFTGELFF.

The table lists this clone with a count of one. One end of the junction fails to match germline, which may point to a read error. This chain joins TRBV5-1 and TRBJ1-2, with D maybe TRBD1 (5 bases). Looked up from germline, CDR1 is SGHRS and CDR2 is YFSETQ. The CDR3 is made up of 16 amino acids. The CDR3 DNA reads TGCGCCAGCAGCTCCTCCTCCGGGGGTCGGAGCACCAGCGATTACTTC. Amino acids: CASSSSSGGRSTSDYF.

CDR3 region: CASSSEGNGYTF. The CDR3 bases are TGTGCCAGCAGCTCAGAAGGGAATGGCTACACCTTC. The chain links TRBV11-2 to TRBJ1-2; D not certain. Germline loops: CDR1 SGHAT, CDR2 FQNNGV. The CDR3 contains 12 residues. Deletions cut 4 bases from V and 6 bases from J, with 9 bases between.